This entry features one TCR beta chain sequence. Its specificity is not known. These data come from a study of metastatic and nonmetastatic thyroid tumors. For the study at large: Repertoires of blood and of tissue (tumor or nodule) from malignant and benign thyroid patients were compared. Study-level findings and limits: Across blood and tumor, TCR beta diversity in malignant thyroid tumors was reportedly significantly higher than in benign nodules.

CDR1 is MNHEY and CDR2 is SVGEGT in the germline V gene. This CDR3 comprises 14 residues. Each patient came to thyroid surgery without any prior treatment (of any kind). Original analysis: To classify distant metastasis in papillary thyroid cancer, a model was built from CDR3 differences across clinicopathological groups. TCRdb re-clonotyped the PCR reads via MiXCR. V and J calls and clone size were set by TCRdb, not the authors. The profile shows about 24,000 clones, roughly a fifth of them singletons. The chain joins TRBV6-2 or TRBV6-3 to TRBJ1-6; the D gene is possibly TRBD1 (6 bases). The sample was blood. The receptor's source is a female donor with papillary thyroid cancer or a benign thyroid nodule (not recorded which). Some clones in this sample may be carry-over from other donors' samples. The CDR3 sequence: CTSSYSDSNSPLHF. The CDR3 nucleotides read TGTACAAGCAGTTACTCGGACAGTAATTCACCCCTCCACTTT.